Shown below are 24 T cell receptor beta chains from a single sample sequenced in a study of blood T cell repertoires in COVID-19. Repertoires were generated with immunoSEQ multiplex PCR, while TCRdb's copy carries only in-frame clones and drops some. The table lists about 240,000 clones, around 89% of them singletons, with 3.5% to 4.5% in the top ten. Material: PBMCs or T cells enriched from blood (not recorded which). These receptors were collected from a woman aged 25 to 39 who had recovered from COVID-19.

J is TRBJ2-7 and V is TRBV6-2 or TRBV6-3; 8 bases are shared with TRBD1. The CDR3 has 14 amino acids. V was clipped by 6 bases and J by 8 bases; unmatched bases: 12. From germline, CDR1 is MNHEY and CDR2 SVGEGT. The CDR3 spells CASSLDRGPTKQYF. DNA for the CDR3: TGTGCCAGCAGCTTAGACAGGGGTCCTACGAAGCAGTACTTC.

This rearrangement joins TRBV6-1 to TRBJ1-1; no clear D. The germline gives CDR1 MNHNS, CDR2 SASEGT. This CDR3 is 14 amino acids long. The germline V and J ends were trimmed by 2 bases and 4 bases, with 11 bases remaining between them. CDR3 in amino acids: CASSEQVEGTEAFF. In nucleotides, the CDR3 is TGTGCCAGCAGTGAACAGGTAGAGGGCACTGAAGCTTTCTTT.

The V call is TRBV4-2, the J call TRBJ1-4, with a weak D call TRBD1 (6 bases). From germline, CDR1 is LGHNA and CDR2 YNFKEQ. V gave up 4 bases and J gave up 8 bases, with 17 bases separating them. This CDR3 comprises 15 residues. CDR3 residues: CASSPLQGSLEKLFF. The CDR3 DNA follows: TGTGCCAGCAGCCCGTTACAGGGTTCGTTAGAAAAACTGTTTTTT.

V usage is TRBV3-1 (or the pseudogene TRBV3-2) and J usage is TRBJ2-1, with a weak D call TRBD1 (6 bases). Trimming shortened V by 4 bases and J by 3 bases, and 19 bases separated the two germline ends. CDR1 LGHDT and CDR2 YNNKEL come from the germline V gene (reference sequence). This CDR3 has 17 residues. DNA for the CDR3: TGTGCCAGCAGCCCCCGTGGACAGACCAACGACTACAATGAGCAGTTCTTC. Its protein product is CASSPRGQTNDYNEQFF.

V is TRBV7-8 and J is TRBJ1-4; perhaps TRBD1 as D (6 bases). Germline CDR1 SGHVS, CDR2 FQNEAQ. V lost 1 base to trimming and J lost 5 bases, with 14 bases between them. The CDR3 has 16 residues. The chain's CDR3 is CASSLVRGQTNEKLFF. In DNA form, the CDR3 reads TGTGCCAGCAGCTTAGTCCGTGGACAGACGAATGAAAAACTGTTTTTT.

The chain has TRBV27 and TRBJ1-5; 8 bases are shared with TRBD1. The CDR3 length is 20 residues. The trim removed 8 bases at V and 1 base at J, leaving 22 bases unmatched. Per the germline V gene, CDR1 is MNHEY and CDR2 is SMNVEV (reference sequence). As DNA, the CDR3 is TGTGCCAGCCCTTACCTGGGCGGACAGGGTGGAGTAGTGAGCAATCAGCCCCAGCATTTT. Encoded protein: CASPYLGGQGGVVSNQPQHF.

The genes are TRBV5-1 and TRBJ1-3; maybe TRBD1 (5 bases). There are 17 residues in the CDR3. The germline V gene encodes CDR1 SGHRS and CDR2 YFSETQ. The ends were cut back, 0 bases at V and 3 bases at J, with 16 bases in the middle. The CDR3 reads CASSLGPGGSGGNTIYF. The CDR3, as DNA: TGCGCCAGCAGCTTGGGCCCGGGGGGATCGGGTGGAAACACCATATATTTT.

The rearrangement joins TRBV7-8 to TRBJ2-7; 7 positions match TRBD2. The CDR3 is 15 residues long. The ends lost 2 bases at V and 0 bases at J; junction bases unmatched: 4. Germline CDR1 is SGHVS and CDR2 is FQNEAQ. CDR3 sequence reads: CASSLFRTSSYEQYF. CDR3 bases: TGTGCCAGCAGCTTATTCCGGACTAGCTCCTACGAGCAGTACTTC. Based on the CDR3 plus reference TRBV7-8 and TRBJ2-7, the full variable domain is GAGVSQSPRYKVAKRGQDVALRCDPISGHVSLFWYQQALGQGPEFLTYFQNEAQLDKSGLPSDRFFAERPEGSVSTLKIQRTQQEDSAVYLCASSLFRTSSYEQYFGPGTRLTVT.

The chain combines TRBV29-1 with TRBJ2-2; perhaps TRBD1 as D (5 bases). Looked up from germline, CDR1 is SQVTM and CDR2 is ANQGSEA. This CDR3 region has 14 residues. V lost 6 bases to trimming and J lost 7 bases, with 18 bases between them. In nucleotides, the CDR3 is TGCAGCGTCCAAAAGGGGCAGGTGAACGGGGAGCTGTTTTTT. It encodes CSVQKGQVNGELFF.

The V call is TRBV9, the J call TRBJ2-1; TRBD2 might be the D (5 bases). Per germline, CDR1 SGDLS and CDR2 YYNGEE. V shed 3 bases and J shed 9 bases, with 13 bases lying between them. This CDR3 has 13 residues. The CDR3 bases are TGTGCCAGCAGCGAAGGGAGCCCAGGTGAGCAGTTCTTC. It encodes CASSEGSPGEQFF.

The chain is built from TRBV19 and TRBJ2-5, with a tentative D call TRBD1 (5 bases). V lost 5 bases, J lost 0 bases, and 13 bases lay in between. CDR1 and CDR2 from the germline V gene are LNHDA and SQIVND (reference sequence). The CDR3 covers 15 residues. The CDR3 loop reads CASSWGLRYQETQYF. CDR3 nucleotides: TGTGCCAGTAGTTGGGGCCTCAGATACCAAGAGACCCAGTACTTC.

The rearrangement uses TRBV7-2 and TRBJ1-1, with 7 bases lining up with TRBD1. Germline CDR1 reads SGHTA; CDR2 reads FQGNSA. The CDR3 length is 14 residues. The trim removed 5 bases at V and 3 bases at J, leaving 6 bases unmatched. The CDR3 reads CASSHYDRDTEAFF. The CDR3 DNA reads TGTGCCAGCAGCCATTACGACAGGGACACTGAAGCTTTCTTT.

The J gene is TRBJ2-5, the V gene TRBV19; the match to TRBD1 covers 11 bases. The CDR3 loop spans 14 amino acids. V gave up 4 bases and J gave up 4 bases; unmatched junction bases: 2. Germline V gene data show CDR1 as LNHDA and CDR2 as SQIVND (reference sequence). CDR3 amino acids: CASSTDRGRETQYF. Written as DNA, the CDR3 is TGTGCCAGTAGTACGGACAGGGGGCGAGAGACCCAGTACTTC.

V is TRBV7-2 and J is TRBJ1-1; 9 nucleotides align to TRBD1. V was clipped by 5 bases and J by 4 bases; unmatched bases: 8. Germline-derived CDR1 and CDR2 are SGHTA and FQGNSA. The CDR3 consists of 15 residues. CDR3 loop: CASSPQGQGITEAFF. The CDR3 nucleotides are TGTGCCAGCAGCCCACAAGGACAGGGGATCACTGAAGCTTTCTTT. Supplemented by reference TRBV7-2 and TRBJ1-1, the full variable domain reads GAGVSQSPSNKVTEKGKDVELRCDPISGHTALYWYRQSLGQGLEFLIYFQGNSAPDKSGLPSDRFSAERTGGSVSTLTIQRTQQEDSAVYLCASSPQGQGITEAFFGQGTRLTVV.

The chain employs TRBV2 and TRBJ2-5; a possible D gene is TRBD1 (5 bases). Germline V lookup: CDR1 SNHLY, CDR2 FYNNEI. Trimming left V 7 bases short and J 3 bases short, with 18 bases between. The CDR3 length is 15 residues. The CDR3, as DNA: TGTGCCAGCACCGTTAGGGGAAGTGTCAAAGAGACCCAGTACTTC. Its translation is CASTVRGSVKETQYF.

The CDR3 sequence is CASSPGLDNEQFF. In DNA form, the CDR3 reads TGTGCCAGCAGCCCGGGACTAGACAATGAGCAGTTCTTC. This rearrangement joins TRBV11-2 to TRBJ2-1, with 8 nucleotides matching TRBD2. Germline CDR1 SGHAT, CDR2 FQNNGV. V lost 5 bases to trimming and J lost 5 bases; unmatched junction nucleotides: 2. The CDR3 runs to 13 residues.

The chain joins TRBV28 to TRBJ1-6, with D possibly matching TRBD1 (5 bases). V was pared by 5 bases and J by 14 bases, with 19 bases between. Germline CDR1 is MDHEN and CDR2 is SYDVKM. This CDR3 has 14 amino acids. The CDR3 region is CASSLQIWGGALHF. CDR3 DNA: TGTGCCAGCAGTCTCCAGATTTGGGGGGGGGCCCTCCACTTT.

The sample holds a few counts of this clone. The chain employs TRBV28 and TRBJ1-2; 7 bases fit TRBD1. V gave up 5 bases and J gave up 3 bases; unmatched junction bases: 9. The germline V gene has CDR1 MDHEN and CDR2 SYDVKM. There are 15 residues in the CDR3. The chain's CDR3 is CASSQIQTGYYGYTF. DNA for the CDR3: TGTGCCAGCAGTCAAATCCAGACAGGGTACTATGGCTACACCTTC.

This sequence joins TRBV6-5 and TRBJ2-1; TRBD2 agrees at 7 bases. The germline CDR1 and CDR2 sequences are MNHEY and SVGAGI. The length of the CDR3 is 16 residues. V was clipped by 4 bases and J by 3 bases; unmatched bases: 9. This CDR3 is CASSSDSGWSYNEQFF. DNA of the CDR3: TGTGCCAGCAGTTCCGATAGCGGGTGGAGCTACAATGAGCAGTTCTTC.

The chain carries TRBV27 and TRBJ1-2; D unresolved. The length of the CDR3 is 13 residues. V lost 3 bases and J 8 bases, leaving 13 bases between the germline ends. CDR1 and CDR2 from the germline V gene are MNHEY and SMNVEV (reference sequence). DNA of the CDR3: TGTGCCAGCAGTTTCTCCGAGTCTATCGGCTACACCTTC. It encodes CASSFSESIGYTF.

V gene TRBV4-3 combines with J gene TRBJ1-1; unclear D gene. Germline assignment: CDR1 LGHNA and CDR2 YSLEER. V was clipped by 6 bases and J by 6 bases, with 17 bases between them. The CDR3 sequence is 14 residues long. The CDR3 DNA follows: TGCGCCAGCAGTCCGCACGAGGGAAGGGCTGAAGCTTTCTTT. Protein sequence: CASSPHEGRAEAFF.

J is TRBJ2-1 and V is TRBV19; TRBD2 matches 7 bases. In germline, CDR1 is LNHDA, CDR2 SQIVND (reference sequence). V shed 5 bases and J 7 bases; nucleotides not matched to a gene: 11. The CDR3 is 15 residues long. In nucleotides, the CDR3 is TGTGCCAGTAGTTCCCTGGGGCAGGGAGGGAATGAGCAGTTCTTC. Protein: CASSSLGQGGNEQFF.

The chain has TRBV7-9 and TRBJ2-1; 8 positions agree with TRBD2. Germline loops: CDR1 SEHNR, CDR2 FQNEAQ (reference sequence). Trimming took 6 bases from V and 5 from J; bases not matched to a gene: 15. The CDR3 has 17 residues. For the CDR3, the DNA is TGTGCCAGCAGTTCGGGGGGGCCAAGACTAGACCACAATGAGCAGTTCTTC. The encoded protein is CASSSGGPRLDHNEQFF.

J is TRBJ2-5 and V is TRBV2; weak D call: TRBD2 (6 bases). CDR3 length: 13 amino acids. Trimming left V 7 bases short and J 1 base short, with 10 bases between. Germline values: CDR1 SNHLY, CDR2 FYNNEI. The chain's CDR3 is CASTGSGQETQYF. The CDR3 coding sequence is TGTGCCAGCACCGGTAGCGGCCAAGAGACCCAGTACTTC. Combining the CDR3 with reference TRBV2 and TRBJ2-5 gives the whole variable domain EPEVTQTPSHQVTQMGQEVILRCVPISNHLYFYWYRQILGQKVEFLVSFYNNEISEKSEIFDDQFSVERPDGSNFTLKIRSTKLEDSAMYFCASTGSGQETQYFGPGTRLLVL.